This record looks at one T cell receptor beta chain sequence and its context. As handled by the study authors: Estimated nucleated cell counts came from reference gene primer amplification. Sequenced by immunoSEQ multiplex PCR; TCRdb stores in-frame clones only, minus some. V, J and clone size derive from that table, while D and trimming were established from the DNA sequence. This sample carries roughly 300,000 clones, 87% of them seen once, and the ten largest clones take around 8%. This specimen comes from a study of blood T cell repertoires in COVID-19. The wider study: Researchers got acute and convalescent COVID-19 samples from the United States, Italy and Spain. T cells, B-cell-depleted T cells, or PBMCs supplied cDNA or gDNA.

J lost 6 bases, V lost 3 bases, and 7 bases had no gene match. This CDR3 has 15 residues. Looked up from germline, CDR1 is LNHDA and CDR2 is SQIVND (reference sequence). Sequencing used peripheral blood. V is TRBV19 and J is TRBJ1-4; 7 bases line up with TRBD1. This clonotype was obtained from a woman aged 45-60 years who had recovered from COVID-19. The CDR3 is CASSIRTGTDEKLFF. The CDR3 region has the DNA TGTGCCAGTAGTATCAGAACCGGGACAGATGAAAAACTGTTTTTT. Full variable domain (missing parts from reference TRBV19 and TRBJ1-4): DGGITQSPKYLFRKEGQNVTLSCEQNLNHDAMYWYRQDPGQGLRLIYYSQIVNDFQKGDIAEGYSVSREKKESFPLTVTSAQKNPTAFYLCASSIRTGTDEKLFFGSGTQLSVL.